This TCR beta chain emerged from a study of blood T cell repertoires in COVID-19. On the study more broadly: From T cells, B-cell-depleted T cells, or PBMCs came the material, which was cDNA or gDNA.

In the study's own analysis: Estimates of nucleated cell counts were drawn from the amplification of reference gene primers. The assay was immunoSEQ multiplex PCR, and TCRdb's table has in-frame clones only and misses some. V and J calls and clone size are given by that table; D and trimming were obtained from the DNA. Here the sample spans around 290,000 clones, around 90% being singletons. The CDR3 is made up of 12 amino acids. The ends were cut back, 1 base at V and 8 bases at J, with 6 bases in the middle. Germline lookup yields CDR1 SGHNT and CDR2 YENEEA. V is TRBV11-3 and J is TRBJ2-1; D uncertain. Sequenced sample: PBMCs or T cells enriched from blood (not recorded which). The sequence came from a woman in her thirties who had recovered from COVID-19. Here the CDR3 reads CASSLAIYEQFF. In DNA, the CDR3 is TGTGCCAGCAGCTTAGCTATCTATGAGCAGTTCTTC. The full variable domain, its missing parts supplied by reference TRBV11-3 and TRBJ2-1, is EAGVVQSPRYKIIEKKQPVAFWCNPISGHNTLYWYLQNLGQGPELLIRYENEEAVDDSQLPKDRFSAERLKGVDSTLKIQPAELGDSAVYLCASSLAIYEQFFGPGTRLTVL.